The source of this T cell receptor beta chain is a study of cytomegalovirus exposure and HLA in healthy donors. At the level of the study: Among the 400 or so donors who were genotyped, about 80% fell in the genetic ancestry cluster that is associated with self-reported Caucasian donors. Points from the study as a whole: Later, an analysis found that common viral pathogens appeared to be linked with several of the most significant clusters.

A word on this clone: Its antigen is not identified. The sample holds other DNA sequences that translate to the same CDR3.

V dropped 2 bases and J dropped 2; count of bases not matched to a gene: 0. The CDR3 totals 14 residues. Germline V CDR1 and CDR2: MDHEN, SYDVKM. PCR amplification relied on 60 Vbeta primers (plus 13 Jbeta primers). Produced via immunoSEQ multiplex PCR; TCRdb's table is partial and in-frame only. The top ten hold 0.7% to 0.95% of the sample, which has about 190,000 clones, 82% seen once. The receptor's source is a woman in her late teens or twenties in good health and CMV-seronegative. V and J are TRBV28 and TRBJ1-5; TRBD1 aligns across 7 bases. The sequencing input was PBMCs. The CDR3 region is CASSLGQGNQPQHF. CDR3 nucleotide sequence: TGTGCCAGCAGTTTAGGACAGGGCAATCAGCCCCAGCATTTT.